Below are 18 T cell receptor beta chains sequenced from a single sample in a study of T cell changes during pregnancy in multiple sclerosis (dated by TCRdb to the late 2010s). The library was made by the immunoSEQ multiplex PCR assay. TCRdb carries this immuneACCESS record with in-frame sequences only. Its versions omit some clonotypes, under half of them owing to an unresolved V gene in the studies checked, with the rest unexplained. A total of around 60,000 clones appear in this sample, roughly 92% of them only once. The ten largest clones capture roughly 1.4% of the sample. The source was peripheral blood, collected in the second trimester of pregnancy. The origin of the receptors is a female donor with multiple sclerosis, enrolled in a pregnancy study.

This clone appeared a single time. Written as DNA, the CDR3 is TGTGCCATCAGGCCGGAGCCCTACATGAACGAGCAGTACTTC. Translated, it gives CAIRPEPYMNEQYF. The chain carries TRBV10-3 and TRBJ2-7; D is unclear. Trimming removed 6 bases from V and 5 bases from J, with 17 bases in between. The CDR3 totals 14 residues. The germline V gene has CDR1 ENHRY and CDR2 SYGVKD.

The V call is TRBV19, the J call TRBJ1-2, with D perhaps matching TRBD1 (5 bases). CDR1 and CDR2 (germline): LNHDA, SQIVND (reference sequence). Trimming took off 1 base at V and 0 bases at J, with 12 bases between the two ends. This CDR3 contains 16 residues. CDR3 nucleotides: TGTGCCAGTAGTATAGTCGGCGACAGCTCTAACTATGGCTACACCTTC. It specifies CASSIVGDSSNYGYTF.

The CDR3 spells CASSFGGNTEAFF. In DNA, the CDR3 is TGTGCCAGCAGCTTCGGGGGGAACACTGAAGCTTTCTTT. This chain connects TRBV7-9 to TRBJ1-1; tentative D call: TRBD1 (5 bases). The V gene lost 3 bases and the J gene lost 1 base, with 6 bases spanning the gap. The germline V gene has CDR1 SEHNR and CDR2 FQNEAQ (reference sequence). The CDR3 runs to 13 residues.

The chain links TRBV27 to TRBJ1-2, with 7 bases fitting TRBD1. In germline, CDR1 is MNHEY, CDR2 SMNVEV (reference sequence). V gave up 2 bases and J gave up 4 bases; unmatched junction bases: 4. The CDR3 length is 14 residues. The CDR3 bases are TGTGCCAGCAGTTTAGGCAGGGGGTTCTATGGCTACACCTTC. It translates to CASSLGRGFYGYTF.

The chain links TRBV5-5 to TRBJ1-5; D possibly corresponds to TRBD1 (6 bases). V lost 0 bases to trimming and J lost 3 bases, with 13 bases between them. Germline-derived CDR1 and CDR2 are SGHKS and YYEKEE (reference sequence). CDR3 length: 16 residues. CDR3: CASSLGPQGSNQPQHF. The CDR3 nucleotides are TGTGCCAGCAGCTTGGGGCCACAGGGTTCCAATCAGCCCCAGCATTTT.

V is TRBV29-1 and J is TRBJ2-1; weak D call: TRBD2 (5 bases). Trimming cost V 2 bases and J 4 bases, with 12 bases left between them. The CDR3 has 14 residues. Germline assignment: CDR1 SQVTM and CDR2 ANQGSEA. The CDR3 sequence: CSVEPSEGYNEQFF. The CDR3 nucleotides are TGCAGCGTTGAACCCAGCGAGGGTTACAATGAGCAGTTCTTC.

This chain's CDR3 is CASSMEEQNIQYF. CDR3 in DNA: TGTGCCAGTAGTATGGAGGAACAGAACATTCAGTACTTC. This chain joins TRBV19 and TRBJ2-4; TRBD2 might be the D (5 bases). The CDR3 length is 13 residues. Deletions cut 3 bases from V and 7 bases from J, with 10 bases between. Germline values: CDR1 LNHDA, CDR2 SQIVND (reference sequence).

The CDR3 nucleotides read TGTGCCAGCAGGGGGACAGGGAAGAATCAGCCCCAGCATTTT. Its translation: CASRGTGKNQPQHF. The chain is built from TRBV6-5 and TRBJ1-5; TRBD1 aligns across 9 bases. Germline V gene data show CDR1 as MNHEY and CDR2 as SVGAGI. This CDR3 is built from 14 residues. Trimming took 6 bases from V and 4 from J; bases not matched to a gene: 4.

The V and J genes are TRBV5-4 and TRBJ2-7; TRBD2 matches at 14 bases. Germline CDR1 is SGHNT and CDR2 is YYREEE (reference sequence). V lost 4 bases to trimming and J lost 3 bases; unmatched junction nucleotides: 9. The CDR3 runs to 17 residues. This CDR3 reads CASSPGLAGELGYEQYF. The CDR3 DNA reads as TGTGCCAGCAGCCCGGGACTAGCGGGAGAATTGGGCTACGAGCAGTACTTC.

This clone was seen just once. The chain employs TRBV28 and TRBJ2-7; D call uncertain. V shed 5 bases and J shed 4 bases, with 15 bases lying between them. CDR3 size: 14 residues. Germline V gives CDR1 MDHEN, CDR2 SYDVKM. Written as DNA, the CDR3 is TGTGCCAGCAGTATCGGTAAGAAGTTTTACGAGCAGTACTTC. Translating gives CASSIGKKFYEQYF.

This chain joins TRBV4-2 and TRBJ2-2; the match to TRBD2 covers 11 bases. The CDR3 contains 18 residues. Losses at the gene ends were 1 base for V and 4 bases for J; bases not matched to a gene: 8. Germline CDR1 LGHNA, CDR2 YNFKEQ. CDR3 bases: TGTGCCAGCAGCCAAGCCCTACTAGCGGGAGAAGGCACCGGGGAGCTGTTTTTT. Protein product: CASSQALLAGEGTGELFF.

The rearrangement joins TRBV19 to TRBJ1-4; 9 positions agree with TRBD1. With V trimmed by 3 bases and J by 8 bases, 7 bases remained unmatched. Germline V gene sequence: CDR1 LNHDA, CDR2 SQIVND (reference sequence). This CDR3 comprises 15 residues. CDR3 region: CASSMGQGVGEKLFF. CDR3 sequence (DNA): TGTGCCAGTAGTATGGGACAGGGAGTTGGAGAAAAACTGTTTTTT.

J is TRBJ2-2 and V is TRBV6-6, with 12 bases identical to TRBD1. CDR3 length equals 16 residues. Germline-derived CDR1 and CDR2 are MNHNY and SVGAGI (reference sequence). After removal of 6 bases from V and 4 bases from J, the junction contained 6 bases not matched to a gene. CDR3 in DNA: TGTGCCAGCAGAGGCCGGGACAGGGGGCCCACCGGGGAGCTGTTTTTT. Translated, it gives CASRGRDRGPTGELFF.

The chain's CDR3 is CASSQGADSNQPQHF. CDR3 nucleotides: TGTGCCAGCAGCCAGGGTGCAGATAGCAATCAGCCCCAGCATTTT. V gene TRBV7-6 combines with J gene TRBJ1-5; the D gene is possibly TRBD1 (5 bases). Trimming cost V 5 bases and J 0 bases, with 11 bases left between them. CDR3 length equals 15 residues. Germline V CDR1 and CDR2: SGHVS, FNYEAQ.

The V call is TRBV9, the J call TRBJ2-1, with TRBD2 as a possible D gene (6 bases). CDR1 SGDLS and CDR2 YYNGEE come from the germline V gene. The CDR3 has 17 residues. V lost 2 bases, J lost 8 bases, and 23 bases lay in between. Here the CDR3 DNA reads TGTGCCAGCAGCGTCCGGCTTAGCGGAAACACTTGGGATGAGCAGTTCTTC. Its translation is CASSVRLSGNTWDEQFF.

The chain recombines TRBV5-6 with TRBJ2-7; weak D call: TRBD1 (6 bases). CDR3 length equals 14 residues. Germline assignment: CDR1 SGHDT and CDR2 YYEEEE. Trimming took 0 bases from V and 2 from J, leaving 9 bases between them. CDR3 region: CASSLAQGTYEQYF. CDR3 sequence (DNA): TGTGCCAGCAGCTTGGCTCAGGGGACCTACGAGCAGTACTTC.

In this sample, this clone turned up once. V usage is TRBV9 and J usage is TRBJ1-5, with D perhaps matching TRBD1 (5 bases). Trimming took off 3 bases at V and 0 bases at J, with 7 bases between the two ends. The germline V gene encodes CDR1 SGDLS and CDR2 YYNGEE. This CDR3 contains 14 residues. The CDR3 DNA reads as TGTGCCAGCAGCGCGACAGCTAGCAATCAGCCCCAGCATTTT. Its protein product is CASSATASNQPQHF.

The chain uses TRBV6-1 and TRBJ1-1; TRBD1 matches 7 bases. Trimming removed 6 bases from V and 0 bases from J; junction bases left unmatched: 1. CDR3 length equals 13 residues. The V gene's germline CDR1 is MNHNS and CDR2 SASEGT. The CDR3 sequence is CASRDRLNTEAFF. Here the CDR3 DNA reads TGTGCCAGCAGGGACAGGTTGAACACTGAAGCTTTCTTT.